Below, one T cell receptor (beta chain) is given with its context. The data stem from a study of blood T cell repertoires in COVID-19. Study background: T cells, B-cell-depleted T cells, or PBMCs provided the cDNA or gDNA that served as material.

Under the authors' procedure: The assay estimated nucleated cells by amplifying reference gene primers. Using immunoSEQ multiplex PCR, the repertoire was profiled, and TCRdb retains in-frame clones only, with some absent. V, J and clone size were drawn from that table, and D and trimming were deduced from the DNA. The sample includes some 220,000 clones, roughly 84% of them seen just once. Germline V CDR1 and CDR2: SGHRS, YFSETQ. The junction had 5 bases not matched to a gene; V was cut back by 0 bases and J by 7 bases. The CDR3 is made up of 16 amino acids. The specimen was peripheral blood. This chain connects TRBV5-1 to TRBJ2-1, with 12 bases lining up with TRBD1. The receptor comes from a man aged 50 to 60 with active or convalescent COVID-19. For the CDR3, the DNA is TGCGCCAGCAGCTTGGAACCGGGACAGGGGGCGAATGAGCAGTTCTTC. Translating it yields CASSLEPGQGANEQFF. Based on the CDR3 plus reference TRBV5-1 and TRBJ2-1, the full variable domain is KAGVTQTPRYLIKTRGQQVTLSCSPISGHRSVSWYQQTPGQGLQFLFEYFSETQRNKGNFPGRFSGRQFSNSRSEMNVSTLELGDSALYLCASSLEPGQGANEQFFGPGTRLTVL.